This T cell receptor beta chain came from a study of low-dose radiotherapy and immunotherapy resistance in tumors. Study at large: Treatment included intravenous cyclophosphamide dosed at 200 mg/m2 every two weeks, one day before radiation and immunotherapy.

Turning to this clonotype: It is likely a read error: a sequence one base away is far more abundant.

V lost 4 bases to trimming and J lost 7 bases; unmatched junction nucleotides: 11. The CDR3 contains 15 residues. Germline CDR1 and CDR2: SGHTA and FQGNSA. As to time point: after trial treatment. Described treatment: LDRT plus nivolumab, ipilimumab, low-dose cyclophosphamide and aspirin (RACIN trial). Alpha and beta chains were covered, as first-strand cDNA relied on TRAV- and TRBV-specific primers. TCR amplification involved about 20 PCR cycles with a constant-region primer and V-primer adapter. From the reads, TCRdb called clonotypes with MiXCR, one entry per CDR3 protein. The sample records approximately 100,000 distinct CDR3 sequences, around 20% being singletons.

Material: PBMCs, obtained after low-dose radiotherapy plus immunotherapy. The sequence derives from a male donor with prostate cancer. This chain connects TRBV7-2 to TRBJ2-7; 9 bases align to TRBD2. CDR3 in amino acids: CASSSRGGAVTEQYF. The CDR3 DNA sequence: TGTGCCAGCAGCTCCCGCGGGGGGGCAGTTACTGAGCAGTACTTC.